Here is one T cell receptor (beta chain) with its context. What it recognizes is unknown. Some clones are missing from TCRdb's copy, which holds only in-frame ones; the method was immunoSEQ multiplex PCR. The top ten hold roughly 1.7% of the sample, which has about 2.1 million clones, about 92% seen once. These data originate in a study of shared clonotypes between healthy human individuals. CD45RO negativity and positive selection for CCR7 defined naive CD8 cells, a population that excluded terminally differentiated effector memory CD45RA+ cells. Study findings and constraints: Collection of samples was limited to blood; tissue repertoires likely differ.

Sample: naive CD8+ T cells from PBMCs. The clonotype originates from a man between 18 and 29 years old in good health. Some clones in this sample may be carry-over from other donors' samples.

CDR3 nucleotide sequence: TGTGCCAGCAGCTCGGATTTGAGCTCCTACAATGAGCAGTTCTTC. Translation gives CASSSDLSSYNEQFF. V usage is TRBV11-2 and J usage is TRBJ2-1; D uncertain. The CDR3 has 15 residues. Germline V CDR1 and CDR2: SGHAT, FQNNGV. Trimming took off 4 bases at V and 0 bases at J, with 10 bases between the two ends.